This paragraph reports one T cell receptor (beta chain). Its antigen is unidentified. The data originate from a study of monozygotic twins with inflammatory bowel disease. Whole-study findings and limits: Distinguishing T cell subtypes was not possible. The data did not back a single strong IBD-associated clonotype or signal.

Per sample, reverse transcription was split into eight reactions. From its re-call of the 5' RACE reads, TCRdb lists each CDR3 protein once, without DNA. This listing includes over 150,000 distinct CDR3 sequences. This CDR3 contains 13 residues. The germline V gene encodes CDR1 DFQATT and CDR2 SNEGSKA (reference sequence). The chain joins TRBV20-1 to TRBJ2-1; TCRdb's D gene call, TRBD1, goes unchecked for lack of DNA. Specimen: blood. The clonotype originates from a human donor with ulcerative colitis or Crohn's disease, or a healthy co-twin of an affected twin (not recorded which). The CDR3: CSATGRLSNEQFF.